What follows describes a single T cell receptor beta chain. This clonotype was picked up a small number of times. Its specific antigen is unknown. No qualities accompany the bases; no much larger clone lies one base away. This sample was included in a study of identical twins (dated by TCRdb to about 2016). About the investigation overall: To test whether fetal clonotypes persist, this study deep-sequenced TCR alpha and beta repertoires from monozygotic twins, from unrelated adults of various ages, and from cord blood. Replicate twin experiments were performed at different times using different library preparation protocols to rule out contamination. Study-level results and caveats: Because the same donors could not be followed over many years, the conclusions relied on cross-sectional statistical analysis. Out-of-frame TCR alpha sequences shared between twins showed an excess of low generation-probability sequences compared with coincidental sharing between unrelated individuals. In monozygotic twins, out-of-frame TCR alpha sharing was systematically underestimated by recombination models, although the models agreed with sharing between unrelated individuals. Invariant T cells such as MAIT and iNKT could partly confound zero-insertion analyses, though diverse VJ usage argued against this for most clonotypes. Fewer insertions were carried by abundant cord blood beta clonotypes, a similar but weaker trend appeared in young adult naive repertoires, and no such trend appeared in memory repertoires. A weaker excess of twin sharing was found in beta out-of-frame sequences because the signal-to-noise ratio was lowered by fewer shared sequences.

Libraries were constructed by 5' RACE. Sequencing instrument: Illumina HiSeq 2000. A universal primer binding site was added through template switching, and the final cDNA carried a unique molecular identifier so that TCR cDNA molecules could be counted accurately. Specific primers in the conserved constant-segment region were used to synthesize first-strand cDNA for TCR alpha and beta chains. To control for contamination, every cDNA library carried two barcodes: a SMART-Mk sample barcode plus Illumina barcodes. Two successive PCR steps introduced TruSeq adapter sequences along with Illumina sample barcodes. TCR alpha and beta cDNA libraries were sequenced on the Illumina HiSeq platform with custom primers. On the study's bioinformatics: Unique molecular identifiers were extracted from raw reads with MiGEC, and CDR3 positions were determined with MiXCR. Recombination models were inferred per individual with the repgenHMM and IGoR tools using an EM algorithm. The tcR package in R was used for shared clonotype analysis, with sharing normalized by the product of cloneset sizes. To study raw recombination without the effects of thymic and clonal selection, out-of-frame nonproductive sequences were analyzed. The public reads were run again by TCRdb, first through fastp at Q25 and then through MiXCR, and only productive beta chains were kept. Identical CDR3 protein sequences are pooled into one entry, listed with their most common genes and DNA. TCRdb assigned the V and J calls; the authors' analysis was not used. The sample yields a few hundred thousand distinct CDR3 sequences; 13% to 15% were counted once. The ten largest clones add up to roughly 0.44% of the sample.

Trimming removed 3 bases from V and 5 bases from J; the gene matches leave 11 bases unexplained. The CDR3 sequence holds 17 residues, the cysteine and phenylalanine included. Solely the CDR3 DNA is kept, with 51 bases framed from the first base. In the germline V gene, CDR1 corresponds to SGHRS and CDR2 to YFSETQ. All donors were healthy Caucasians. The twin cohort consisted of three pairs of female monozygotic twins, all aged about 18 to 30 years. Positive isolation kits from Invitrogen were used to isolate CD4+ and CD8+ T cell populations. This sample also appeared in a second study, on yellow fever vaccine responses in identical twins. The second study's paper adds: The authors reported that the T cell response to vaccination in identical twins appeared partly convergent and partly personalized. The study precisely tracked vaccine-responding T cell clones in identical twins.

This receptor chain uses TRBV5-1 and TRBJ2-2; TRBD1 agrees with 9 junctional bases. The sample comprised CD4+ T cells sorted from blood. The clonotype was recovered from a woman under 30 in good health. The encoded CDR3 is CASSSGQGFVGTGELFF. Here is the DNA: TGCGCCAGCAGCTCTGGACAGGGGTTTGTTGGGACCGGGGAGCTGTTTTTT.